This entry is about one TCR beta chain. Its cognate antigen has yet to be identified. No quality values exist for individual bases; no much larger clone is one base distant. The source of the sample is a study of OX40 agonist ivuxolimab in advanced cancers. Study-level background: Ivuxolimab was a fully human IgG2 agonistic monoclonal antibody targeting the costimulatory receptor OX40 (CD134). Intravenous ivuxolimab was administered to patients every 2 weeks at six dose levels: 0.01, 0.1, 0.3, 1.5, 3 and 10 mg/kg. Among the roughly 52 dose-escalation patients, 19 had hepatocellular carcinoma, 15 or so melanoma, 9 renal cell carcinoma and 9 head and neck cancer. In the dose-escalation cohort, 70% to 85% of patients were male, and the mean age was around 60 years with a range of roughly 23 to 79. Prior anti-PD-1, anti-PD-L1 or anti-CTLA-4 therapy was permitted, and checkpoint inhibitors had been received by more than 35% of dose-escalation patients. Partial responses occurred in three dose-escalation patients: two with cutaneous melanoma and one with hepatocellular carcinoma. The point of sequencing TCRbeta in the periphery was to test whether ivuxolimab changed TCR sequence diversity and drove clonal T-cell expansion. The monotherapy dose-escalation portion (N of about 50 patients) of the phase I ivuxolimab trial is reported in the paper. Study-wide conclusions, independent of this receptor: In the 0.1-3.0 mg/kg groups, partial responders had among the lowest normalized peripheral clonal expansion, particularly in CD8+ T cells. The antigen specificity of the clonally expanded peripheral T cells was not determined. Low levels of normalized T-cell clonal expansion were also seen in some nonresponding patients. On average, CD8+ T cells showed more expanded clones than CD4+ T cells after ivuxolimab. Clonal expansion of both CD4+ and CD8+ blood T cells was observed from baseline to week 6 at doses 0.1 to 3.0 mg/kg.

V was cut back by 1 base and J by 0 bases, leaving a gap of 4 bases between them. Taken from the germline V gene (reference sequence), the CDR1 and CDR2 loops are SEHNR and FQNEAQ. The CDR3 runs 13 amino acids, cysteine and phenylalanine included. Just the 39-base CDR3 DNA is kept, in frame starting at base 1. Genomic DNA was isolated from the sorted cells so that the TCRbeta CDR3 region could be sequenced. The immunoSEQ Assay was used for sequencing of TCRbeta CDR3 regions. This immuneACCESS table, as held by TCRdb, lists in-frame sequences with V and J called but not all clones. Of the missing ones, under half trace to an unresolved V gene in checked studies; the others have no known cause. For this sample the table gives over 55,000 clones, of which 84% were detected only once. The ten most abundant clones make up approximately 2.6% of the sample. Patients with a history of autoimmune disease or receiving systemic immunosuppression were excluded from the trial. Peripheral blood for TCR sequencing was collected from all dose cohorts at baseline, on cycle 4 day 1, and on cycle 7 day 1. Samples were obtained from an open-label, multicenter, first-in-human phase I dose-escalation trial of ivuxolimab. The trial enrolled adults with locally advanced or metastatic head and neck squamous cell, hepatocellular, melanoma or renal cell carcinoma. CD4+ and CD8+ T cells were sorted separately from peripheral blood before TCR sequencing.

The sample consisted of CD4+ or CD8+ T cells sorted from blood, taken in a trial of the OX40 agonist ivuxolimab. The receptor chain draws on TRBV7-9 and TRBJ2-7; the D gene cannot be named for sure. This receptor was identified in an adult with an advanced solid tumor such as melanoma, head and neck, liver or kidney cancer. The CDR3 here reads CASSLGNSYEQYF. The bases read TGTGCCAGCAGCTTAGGAAACTCCTACGAGCAGTACTTC.